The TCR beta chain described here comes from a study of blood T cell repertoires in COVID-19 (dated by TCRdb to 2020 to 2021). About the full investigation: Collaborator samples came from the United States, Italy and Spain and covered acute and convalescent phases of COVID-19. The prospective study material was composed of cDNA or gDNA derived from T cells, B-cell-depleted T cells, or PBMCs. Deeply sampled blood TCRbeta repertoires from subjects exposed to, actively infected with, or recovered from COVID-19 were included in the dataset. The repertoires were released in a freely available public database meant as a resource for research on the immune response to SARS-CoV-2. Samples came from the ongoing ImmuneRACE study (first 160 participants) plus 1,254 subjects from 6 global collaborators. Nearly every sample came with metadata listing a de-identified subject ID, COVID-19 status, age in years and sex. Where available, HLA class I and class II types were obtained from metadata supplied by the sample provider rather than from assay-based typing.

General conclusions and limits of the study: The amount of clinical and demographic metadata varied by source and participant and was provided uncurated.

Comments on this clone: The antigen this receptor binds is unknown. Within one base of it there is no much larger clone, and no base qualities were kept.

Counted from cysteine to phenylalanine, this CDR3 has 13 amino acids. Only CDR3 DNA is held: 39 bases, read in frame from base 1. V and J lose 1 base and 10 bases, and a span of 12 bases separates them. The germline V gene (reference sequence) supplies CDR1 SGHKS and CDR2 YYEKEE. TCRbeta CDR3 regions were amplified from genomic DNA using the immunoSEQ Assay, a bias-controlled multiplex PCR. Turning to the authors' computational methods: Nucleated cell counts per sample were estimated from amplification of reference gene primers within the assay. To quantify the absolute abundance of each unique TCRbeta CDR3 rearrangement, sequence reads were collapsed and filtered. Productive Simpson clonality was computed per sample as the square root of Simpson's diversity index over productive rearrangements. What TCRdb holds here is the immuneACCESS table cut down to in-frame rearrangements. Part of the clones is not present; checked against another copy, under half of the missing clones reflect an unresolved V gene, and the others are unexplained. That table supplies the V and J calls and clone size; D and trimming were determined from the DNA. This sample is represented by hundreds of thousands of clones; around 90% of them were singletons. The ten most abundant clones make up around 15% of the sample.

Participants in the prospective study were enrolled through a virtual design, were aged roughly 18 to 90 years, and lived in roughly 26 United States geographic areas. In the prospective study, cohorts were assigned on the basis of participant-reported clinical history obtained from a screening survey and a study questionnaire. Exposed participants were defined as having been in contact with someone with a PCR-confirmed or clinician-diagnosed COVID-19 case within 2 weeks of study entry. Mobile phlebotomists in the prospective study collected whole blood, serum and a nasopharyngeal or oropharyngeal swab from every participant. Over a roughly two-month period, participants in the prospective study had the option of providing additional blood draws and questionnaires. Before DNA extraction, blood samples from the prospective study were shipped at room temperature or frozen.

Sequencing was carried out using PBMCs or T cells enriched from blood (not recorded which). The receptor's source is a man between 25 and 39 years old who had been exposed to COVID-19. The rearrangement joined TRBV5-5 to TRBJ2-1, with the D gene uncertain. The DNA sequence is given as TGTGCCAGCAGCTTGTGGGCAGCTCGGGAGCAGTTCTTC. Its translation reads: CASSLWAAREQFF.